A single sample is the source of the 14 T cell receptor beta chains below, sequenced in a study of spatial heterogeneity in lung cancer. Documented time point: blood at routine non-recurrence follow-up after resection. One entry per CDR3 protein, called by TCRdb with MiXCR from the 5' RACE reads. Among about 16,000 distinct CDR3 sequences, 6.3% were seen once, and the ten largest hold under 30%. Sequencing used PBMCs, obtained at follow-up. The receptors were sampled from a male donor with early-stage non-small cell lung cancer.

This clonotype was seen at least ten times. The chain employs TRBV24-1 and TRBJ1-5; TRBD1 is a possible D gene (5 bases). Per germline, CDR1 KGHDR and CDR2 SFDVKD. V lost 5 bases, J lost 7 bases, and 11 bases lay in between. The CDR3 runs 13 residues. For the CDR3, the DNA is TGTGCCACCAGTGTGGGGGGAGGACAGCCCCAGCATTTT. Translating gives CATSVGGGQPQHF.

This clonotype was seen many times. This rearrangement joins TRBV20-1 to TRBJ2-5, with D unclear. Germline V CDR1 and CDR2: DFQATT, SNEGSKA (reference sequence). The CDR3 has 13 amino acids. V lost 3 bases and J 2 bases, leaving 10 bases between the germline ends. CDR3 region: CSASHTGQETQYF. DNA for the CDR3: TGCAGTGCTAGCCACACGGGTCAAGAGACCCAGTACTTC.

This clonotype was observed many times. The gene calls are TRBV28 and TRBJ2-7; tentatively, D is TRBD2 (5 bases). The CDR3 covers 14 residues. The ends were cut back, 4 bases at V and 0 bases at J, with 10 bases in the middle. Germline CDR1 and CDR2: MDHEN and SYDVKM. CDR3 residues: CASSSPGGSYEQYF. The CDR3 DNA reads TGTGCCAGCAGTTCCCCCGGAGGCTCCTACGAGCAGTACTTC. The full variable domain, completed using reference TRBV28 and TRBJ2-7, is DVKVTQSSRYLVKRTGEKVFLECVQDMDHENMFWYRQDPGLGLRLIYFSYDVKMKEKGDIPEGYSVSREKKERFSLILESASTNQTSMYLCASSSPGGSYEQYFGPGTRLTVT.

This clonotype was detected ten times or more. The chain links TRBV28 to TRBJ1-5; D gene ambiguous. Germline V lookup: CDR1 MDHEN, CDR2 SYDVKM. The V and J ends lost 6 bases and 9 bases respectively, with 6 bases between them. CDR3 length: 10 residues. In DNA, the CDR3 is TGTGCCAGCAGGTCACGGCCCCAGCATTTT. This sequence encodes CASRSRPQHF. The full variable domain, completed using reference TRBV28 and TRBJ1-5, is DVKVTQSSRYLVKRTGEKVFLECVQDMDHENMFWYRQDPGLGLRLIYFSYDVKMKEKGDIPEGYSVSREKKERFSLILESASTNQTSMYLCASRSRPQHFGDGTRLSIL.

This clonotype is medium-sized. The chain is built from TRBV15 and TRBJ2-7, with TRBD2 as a possible D gene (6 bases). The germline V and J ends were trimmed by 0 bases and 2 bases, with 11 bases remaining between them. CDR3 length equals 15 residues. The germline V gene has CDR1 LNHNV and CDR2 YYDKDF (reference sequence). The CDR3 is CATSRETGLTYEQYF. The CDR3 nucleotides read TGTGCCACCAGCAGAGAGACGGGACTGACCTACGAGCAGTACTTC.

This clonotype was seen repeatedly, ten times or more. The rearrangement joins TRBV5-5 to TRBJ2-5, with 9 bases fitting TRBD1. Germline V gene data show CDR1 as SGHKS and CDR2 as YYEKEE (reference sequence). V dropped 5 bases and J dropped 0; count of bases not matched to a gene: 11. The CDR3 sequence is 17 residues long. The CDR3 nucleotides read TGTGCCAGCAGACGCACGGGACAGGGATGGGACCAAGAGACCCAGTACTTC. Its protein product is CASRRTGQGWDQETQYF.

This clonotype was observed at least ten times. The genes are TRBV28 and TRBJ2-3; possible D gene TRBD2, 8 bases. Germline values: CDR1 MDHEN, CDR2 SYDVKM. Trimming took off 6 bases at V and 8 bases at J, with 21 bases between the two ends. This CDR3 has 15 residues. CDR3 bases: TGTGCCAGCAGGGGGACAGTAGCGGGATGGGGTACGCAGTATTTT. This encodes CASRGTVAGWGTQYF.

This rearrangement joins TRBV12-3 or TRBV12-4 to TRBJ2-7; no clear D gene. The V and J ends lost 3 bases and 0 bases respectively, with 6 bases between them. The CDR3 consists of 13 residues. The CDR3 nucleotides are TGTGCCAGCAGTTTGAGCACCTCCTACGAGCAGTACTTC. Translating it yields CASSLSTSYEQYF.

The table lists this clonotype with many counts. This chain joins TRBV7-9 and TRBJ1-4, with D perhaps TRBD1 (5 bases). Looked up from germline, CDR1 is SEHNR and CDR2 is FQNEAQ (reference sequence). The CDR3 has 14 amino acids. The V end lost 2 bases, the J end lost 6 bases, and 10 bases lay between the germline ends. CDR3 sequence (DNA): TGTGCCAGCAGCTTATGGGGGGGAGATGAAAAACTGTTTTTT. It translates to CASSLWGGDEKLFF. Together with reference TRBV7-9 and TRBJ1-4, the CDR3 gives the full variable domain: DTGVSQNPRHKITKRGQNVTFRCDPISEHNRLYWYRQTLGQGPEFLTYFQNEAQLEKSRLLSDRFSAERPKGSFSTLEIQRTEQGDSAMYLCASSLWGGDEKLFFGSGTQLSVL.

Ten or more counts support this clonotype. The genes are TRBV28 and TRBJ2-1; 9 bases align to TRBD2. The CDR3 consists of 16 residues. With V trimmed by 6 bases and J by 2 bases, 8 bases remained unmatched. The germline gives CDR1 MDHEN, CDR2 SYDVKM. CDR3 in DNA: TGTGCCAGCAGCAATCTAGCGGGACGGACCTACAATGAGCAGTTCTTC. Protein sequence: CASSNLAGRTYNEQFF.

This sequence joins TRBV28 and TRBJ2-1; D is possibly TRBD2 (6 bases). Trimming cost V 2 bases and J 1 base, with 18 bases left between them. CDR3 length: 18 amino acids. Germline loops: CDR1 MDHEN, CDR2 SYDVKM. The CDR3 loop reads CASSLNLPGSESYNEQFF. The CDR3 nucleotides read TGTGCCAGCAGTTTAAATTTGCCCGGGAGTGAGTCCTACAATGAGCAGTTCTTC. Together with reference TRBV28 and TRBJ2-1, the CDR3 gives the full variable domain: DVKVTQSSRYLVKRTGEKVFLECVQDMDHENMFWYRQDPGLGLRLIYFSYDVKMKEKGDIPEGYSVSREKKERFSLILESASTNQTSMYLCASSLNLPGSESYNEQFFGPGTRLTVL.

This clonotype was observed at least ten times. V and J are TRBV19 and TRBJ2-3; D is perhaps TRBD1 (5 bases). The germline V gene has CDR1 LNHDA and CDR2 SQIVND (reference sequence). V was shortened by 3 bases and J by 2 bases, with 12 bases between the two germline ends. CDR3 length: 15 amino acids. CDR3 residues: CASSMGQGPTDTQYF. Written as DNA, the CDR3 is TGTGCCAGTAGTATGGGCCAGGGTCCCACAGATACGCAGTATTTT.

This clonotype was seen repeatedly, ten times or more. This chain links TRBV27 with TRBJ2-7, with 9 bases aligning to TRBD1. The CDR3 loop spans 14 amino acids. The germline V gene has CDR1 MNHEY and CDR2 SMNVEV (reference sequence). V shed 8 bases and J 4 bases; nucleotides not matched to a gene: 9. The CDR3 coding sequence is TGTGCCAGCGGTCCGGGACAGGGCTTTTACGAGCAGTACTTC. It is translated as CASGPGQGFYEQYF.

This clonotype came up many times. The V gene is TRBV28, the J gene TRBJ2-4, with D hard to call. The CDR3 consists of 12 residues. Trimming shortened V by 5 bases and J by 5 bases, and 7 bases separated the two germline ends. Germline CDR1 is MDHEN and CDR2 is SYDVKM. This chain's CDR3 is CASSPGENIQYF. CDR3 DNA sequence: TGTGCCAGCAGTCCGGGCGAAAACATTCAGTACTTC.